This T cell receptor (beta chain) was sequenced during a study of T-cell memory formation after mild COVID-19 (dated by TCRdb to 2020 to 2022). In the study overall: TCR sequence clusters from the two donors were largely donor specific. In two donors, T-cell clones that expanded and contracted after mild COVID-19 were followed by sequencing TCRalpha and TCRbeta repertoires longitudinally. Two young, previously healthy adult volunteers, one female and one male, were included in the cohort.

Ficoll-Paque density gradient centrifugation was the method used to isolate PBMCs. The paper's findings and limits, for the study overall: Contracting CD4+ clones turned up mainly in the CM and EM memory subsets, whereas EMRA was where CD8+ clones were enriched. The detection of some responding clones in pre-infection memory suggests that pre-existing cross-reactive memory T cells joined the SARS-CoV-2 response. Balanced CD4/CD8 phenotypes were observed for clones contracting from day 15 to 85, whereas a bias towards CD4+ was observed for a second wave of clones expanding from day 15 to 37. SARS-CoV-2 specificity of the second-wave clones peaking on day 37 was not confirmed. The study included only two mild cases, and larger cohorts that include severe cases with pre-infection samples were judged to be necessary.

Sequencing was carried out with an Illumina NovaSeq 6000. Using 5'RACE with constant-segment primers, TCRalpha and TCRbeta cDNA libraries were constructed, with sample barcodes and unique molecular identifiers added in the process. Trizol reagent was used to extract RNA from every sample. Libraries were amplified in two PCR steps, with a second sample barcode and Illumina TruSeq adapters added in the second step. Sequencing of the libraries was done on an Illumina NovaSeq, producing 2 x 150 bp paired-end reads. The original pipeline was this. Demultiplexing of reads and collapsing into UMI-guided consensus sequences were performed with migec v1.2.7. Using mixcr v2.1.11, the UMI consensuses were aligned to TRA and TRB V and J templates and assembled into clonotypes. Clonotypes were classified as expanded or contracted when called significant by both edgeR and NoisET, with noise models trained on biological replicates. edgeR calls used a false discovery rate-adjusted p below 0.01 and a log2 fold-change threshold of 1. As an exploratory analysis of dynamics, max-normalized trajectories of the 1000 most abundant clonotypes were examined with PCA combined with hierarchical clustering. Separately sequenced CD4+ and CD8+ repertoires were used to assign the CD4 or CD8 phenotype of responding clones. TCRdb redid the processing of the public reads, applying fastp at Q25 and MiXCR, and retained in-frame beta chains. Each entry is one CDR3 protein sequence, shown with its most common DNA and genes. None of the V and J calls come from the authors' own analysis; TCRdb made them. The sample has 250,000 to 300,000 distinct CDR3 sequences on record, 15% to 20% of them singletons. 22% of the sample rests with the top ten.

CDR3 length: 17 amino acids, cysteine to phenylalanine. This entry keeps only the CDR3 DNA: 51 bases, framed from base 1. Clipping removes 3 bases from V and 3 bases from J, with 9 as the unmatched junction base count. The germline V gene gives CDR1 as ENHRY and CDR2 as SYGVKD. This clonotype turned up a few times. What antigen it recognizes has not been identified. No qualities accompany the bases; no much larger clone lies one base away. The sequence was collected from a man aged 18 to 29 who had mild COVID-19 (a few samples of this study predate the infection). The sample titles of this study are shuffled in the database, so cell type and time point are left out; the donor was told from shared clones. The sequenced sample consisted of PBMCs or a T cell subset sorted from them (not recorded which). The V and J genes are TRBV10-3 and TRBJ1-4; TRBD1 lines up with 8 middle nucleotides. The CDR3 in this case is CAISDPTGGLSNEKLFF. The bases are TGTGCCATCAGTGACCCCACAGGGGGTCTTTCTAATGAAAAACTGTTTTTT.